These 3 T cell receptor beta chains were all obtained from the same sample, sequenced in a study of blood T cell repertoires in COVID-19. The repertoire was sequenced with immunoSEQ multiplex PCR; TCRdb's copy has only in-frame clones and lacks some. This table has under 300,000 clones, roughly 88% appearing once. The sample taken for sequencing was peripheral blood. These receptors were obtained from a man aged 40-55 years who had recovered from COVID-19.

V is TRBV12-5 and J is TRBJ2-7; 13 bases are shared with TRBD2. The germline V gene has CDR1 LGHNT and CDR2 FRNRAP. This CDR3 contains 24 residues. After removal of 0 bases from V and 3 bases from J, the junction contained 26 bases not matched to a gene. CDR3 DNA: TGTGCTAGTGGTTTGGTAAGGTTTTTTAAGGAAGGGGGACTAGCGGGGCAAGGGTACTACGAGCAGTACTTC. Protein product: CASGLVRFFKEGGLAGQGYYEQYF.

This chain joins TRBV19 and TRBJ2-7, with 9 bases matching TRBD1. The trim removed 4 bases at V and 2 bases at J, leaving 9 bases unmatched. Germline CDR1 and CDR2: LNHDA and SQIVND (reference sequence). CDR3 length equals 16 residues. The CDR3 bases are TGTGCCAGTAGTAGGCGTGACAGGGGGTCCCCCTACGAGCAGTACTTC. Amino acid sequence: CASSRRDRGSPYEQYF.

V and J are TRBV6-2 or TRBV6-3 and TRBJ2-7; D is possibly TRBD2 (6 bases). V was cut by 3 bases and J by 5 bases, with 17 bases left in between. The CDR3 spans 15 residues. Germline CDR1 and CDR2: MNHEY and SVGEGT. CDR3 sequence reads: CASSYGGIAPNEQYF. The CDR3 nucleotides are TGTGCCAGCAGTTATGGCGGGATAGCCCCCAACGAGCAGTACTTC.